This T cell receptor (beta chain) comes out of a study of blood T cell repertoires in COVID-19. In the study overall: Researchers got acute and convalescent COVID-19 samples from the United States, Italy and Spain. PBMCs, B-cell-depleted T cells, or T cells were the source of the cDNA or gDNA that made up the material.

In the original workflow: Researchers report that nucleated cell counts were estimated from reference gene primer amplification. Assay used: immunoSEQ multiplex PCR; TCRdb lists only in-frame clones, some missing. From that table come the V and J calls and clone size; the DNA was used to work out D and trimming. Of about 99,000 clones listed, 79% are singletons. Germline CDR1 reads SGHAT; CDR2 reads FQNNGV. The J segment lost 2 bases and the V segment lost 4 bases, leaving 8 bases of the junction unmatched. There are 17 residues in the CDR3. The TCR originated in a woman of 80 years or more with active or convalescent COVID-19. The sequenced material came from peripheral blood. The genes are TRBV11-2 and TRBJ1-6; 7 bases are shared with TRBD1. This CDR3 reads CASSSRVGGTYNSPLHF. The CDR3, as DNA: TGTGCCAGCAGCTCTCGGGTAGGGGGCACCTATAATTCACCCCTCCACTTT.